This TCR beta chain was identified in a study of T-cell memory formation after mild COVID-19. Each CDR3 protein gets one entry after TCRdb re-called the 5' RACE reads with MiXCR. There are approximately 250,000 distinct CDR3 sequences in the sample; approximately 15% occur only once, and 22% lies in the top ten. Germline V lookup: CDR1 LGHDT, CDR2 YNNKEL (reference sequence). V lost 0 bases and J lost 3, with 10 bases in between. The CDR3 is 15 residues long. The V and J genes are TRBV3-1 and TRBJ2-3; D perhaps matches TRBD2 (6 bases). This sequence originates from a man between 18 and 29 years old who had mild COVID-19 (a few samples of this study predate the infection). Cell type and time point are not known. The sequencing input was PBMCs or a T cell subset sorted from them (not recorded which). CDR3 nucleotide sequence: TGTGCCAGCAGCCAAGAGCAGGGAGGTACAGATACGCAGTATTTT. Its protein is CASSQEQGGTDTQYF.